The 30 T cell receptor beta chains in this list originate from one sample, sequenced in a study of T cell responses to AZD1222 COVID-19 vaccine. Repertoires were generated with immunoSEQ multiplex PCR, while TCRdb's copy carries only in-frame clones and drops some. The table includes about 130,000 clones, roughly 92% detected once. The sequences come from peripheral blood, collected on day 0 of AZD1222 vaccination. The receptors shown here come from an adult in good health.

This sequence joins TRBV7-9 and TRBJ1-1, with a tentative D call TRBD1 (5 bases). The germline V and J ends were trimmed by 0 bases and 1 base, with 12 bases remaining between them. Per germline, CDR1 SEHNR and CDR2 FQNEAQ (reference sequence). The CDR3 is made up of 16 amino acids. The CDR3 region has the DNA TGTGCCAGCAGCTTAGCCCCTCGGGGACGGAACACTGAAGCTTTCTTT. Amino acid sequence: CASSLAPRGRNTEAFF.

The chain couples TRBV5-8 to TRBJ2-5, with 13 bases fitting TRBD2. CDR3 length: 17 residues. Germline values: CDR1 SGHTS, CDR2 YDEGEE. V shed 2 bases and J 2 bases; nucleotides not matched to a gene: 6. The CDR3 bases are TGTGCCAGCAGCTTTCTCGGACTAGCGGGAGATCAAGAGACCCAGTACTTC. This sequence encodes CASSFLGLAGDQETQYF.

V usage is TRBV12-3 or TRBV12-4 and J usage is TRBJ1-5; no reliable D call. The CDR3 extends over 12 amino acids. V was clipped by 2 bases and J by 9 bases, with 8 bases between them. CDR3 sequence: CASSLTLGPQHF. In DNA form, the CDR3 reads TGTGCCAGCAGTTTAACCCTTGGGCCCCAGCATTTT.

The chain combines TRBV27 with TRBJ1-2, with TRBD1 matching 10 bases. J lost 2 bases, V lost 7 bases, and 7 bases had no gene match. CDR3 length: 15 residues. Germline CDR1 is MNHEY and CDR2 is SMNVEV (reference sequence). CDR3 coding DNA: TGTGCCAGCACGACAAGGACAGGGGGAAACTATGGCTACACCTTC. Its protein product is CASTTRTGGNYGYTF.

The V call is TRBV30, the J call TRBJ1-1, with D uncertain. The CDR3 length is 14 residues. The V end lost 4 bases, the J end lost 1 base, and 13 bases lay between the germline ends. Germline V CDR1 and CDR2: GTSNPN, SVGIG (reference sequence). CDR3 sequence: CAWTDGPANTEAFF. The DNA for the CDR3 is TGTGCCTGGACGGACGGCCCCGCGAACACTGAAGCTTTCTTT.

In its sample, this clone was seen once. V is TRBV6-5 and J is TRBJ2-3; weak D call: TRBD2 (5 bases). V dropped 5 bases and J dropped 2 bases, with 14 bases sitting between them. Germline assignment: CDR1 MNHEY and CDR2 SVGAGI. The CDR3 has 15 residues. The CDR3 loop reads CASSPQAGSTDTQYF. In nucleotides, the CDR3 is TGTGCCAGCAGTCCCCAGGCGGGTTCCACAGATACGCAGTATTTT.

CDR3 nucleotide sequence: TGTGCCAGCAGCTTGGGAGGGTTGGATGAGCAGTTCTTC. It specifies CASSLGGLDEQFF. The genes are TRBV5-4 and TRBJ2-1; D possibly corresponds to TRBD2 (5 bases). This CDR3 region has 13 residues. V was clipped by 0 bases and J by 8 bases, with 9 bases between them. CDR1 and CDR2 (germline): SGHNT, YYREEE (reference sequence).

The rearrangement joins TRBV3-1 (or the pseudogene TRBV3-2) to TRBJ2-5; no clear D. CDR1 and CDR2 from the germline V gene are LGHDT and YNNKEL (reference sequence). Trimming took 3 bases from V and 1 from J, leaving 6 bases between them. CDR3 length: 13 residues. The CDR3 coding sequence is TGTGCCAGCAGCCAGCAACTCCAAGAGACCCAGTACTTC. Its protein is CASSQQLQETQYF.

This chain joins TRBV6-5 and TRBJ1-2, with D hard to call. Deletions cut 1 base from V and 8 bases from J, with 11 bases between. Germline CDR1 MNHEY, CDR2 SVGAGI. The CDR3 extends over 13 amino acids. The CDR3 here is CASSYLGWEGYTF. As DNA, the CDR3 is TGTGCCAGCAGTTACTTAGGGTGGGAGGGCTACACCTTC.

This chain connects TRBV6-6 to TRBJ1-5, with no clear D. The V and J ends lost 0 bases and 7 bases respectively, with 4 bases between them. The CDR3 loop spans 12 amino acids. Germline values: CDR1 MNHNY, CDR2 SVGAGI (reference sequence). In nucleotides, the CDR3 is TGTGCCAGCAGTTACTCGGGACAGCCCCAGCATTTT. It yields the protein CASSYSGQPQHF.

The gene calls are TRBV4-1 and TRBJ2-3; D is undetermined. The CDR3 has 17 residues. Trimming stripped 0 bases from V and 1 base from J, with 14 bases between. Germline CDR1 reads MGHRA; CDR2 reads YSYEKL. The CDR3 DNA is TGCGCCAGCAGCCAAGACTTACCCACTGGACGCACAGATACGCAGTATTTT. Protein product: CASSQDLPTGRTDTQYF.

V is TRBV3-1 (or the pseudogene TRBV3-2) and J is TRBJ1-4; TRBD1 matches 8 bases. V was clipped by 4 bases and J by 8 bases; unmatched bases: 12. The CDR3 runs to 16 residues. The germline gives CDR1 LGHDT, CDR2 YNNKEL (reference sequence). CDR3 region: CASSRAGQGLSEKLFF. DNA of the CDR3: TGTGCCAGCAGCCGCGCCGGACAGGGTCTAAGCGAAAAACTGTTTTTT.

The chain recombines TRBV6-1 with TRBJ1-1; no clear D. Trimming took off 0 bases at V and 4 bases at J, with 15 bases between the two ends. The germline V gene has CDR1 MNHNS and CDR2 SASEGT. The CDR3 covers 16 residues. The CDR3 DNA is TGTGCCAGCAGTGAAGCGGGGTGGGGAGGGAGCACTGAAGCTTTCTTT. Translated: CASSEAGWGGSTEAFF.

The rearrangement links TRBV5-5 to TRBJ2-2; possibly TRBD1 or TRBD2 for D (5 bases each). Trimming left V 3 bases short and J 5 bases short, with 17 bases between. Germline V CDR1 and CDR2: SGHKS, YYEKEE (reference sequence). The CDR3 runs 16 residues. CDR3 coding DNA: TGTGCCAGCAGCTATCCGGGGCGGACGGTTACCGGGGAGCTGTTTTTT. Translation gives CASSYPGRTVTGELFF.

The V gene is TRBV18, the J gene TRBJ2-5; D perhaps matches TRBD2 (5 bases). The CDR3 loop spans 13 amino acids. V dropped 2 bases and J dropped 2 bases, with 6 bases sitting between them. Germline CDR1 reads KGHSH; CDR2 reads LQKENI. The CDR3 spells CASSPGSQETQYF. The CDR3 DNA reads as TGTGCCAGCTCACCAGGGAGTCAAGAGACCCAGTACTTC.

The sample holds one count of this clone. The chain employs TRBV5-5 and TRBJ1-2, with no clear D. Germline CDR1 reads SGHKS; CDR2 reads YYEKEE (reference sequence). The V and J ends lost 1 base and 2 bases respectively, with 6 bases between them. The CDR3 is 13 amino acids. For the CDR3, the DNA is TGTGCCAGCAGCTTGCACCCCAACTATGGCTACACCTTC. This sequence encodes CASSLHPNYGYTF.

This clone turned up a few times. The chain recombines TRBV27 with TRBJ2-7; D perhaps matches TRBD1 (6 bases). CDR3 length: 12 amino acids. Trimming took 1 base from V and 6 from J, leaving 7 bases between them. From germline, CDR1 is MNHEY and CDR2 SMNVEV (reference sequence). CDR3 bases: TGTGCCAGCAGTTTATTGGGGGCCGAGCAGTACTTC. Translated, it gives CASSLLGAEQYF.

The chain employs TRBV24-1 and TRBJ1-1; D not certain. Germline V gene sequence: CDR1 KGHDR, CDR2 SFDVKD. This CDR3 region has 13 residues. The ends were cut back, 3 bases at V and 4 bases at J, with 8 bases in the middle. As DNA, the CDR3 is TGTGCCACCAGTGATAGCTGGGCCACTGAAGCTTTCTTT. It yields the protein CATSDSWATEAFF.

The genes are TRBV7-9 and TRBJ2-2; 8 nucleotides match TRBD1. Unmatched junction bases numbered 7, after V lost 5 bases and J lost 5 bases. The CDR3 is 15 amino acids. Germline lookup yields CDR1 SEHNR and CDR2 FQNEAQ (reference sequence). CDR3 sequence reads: CASSRPTGDTGELFF. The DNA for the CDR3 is TGTGCCAGCAGCAGGCCGACAGGGGATACCGGGGAGCTGTTTTTT.

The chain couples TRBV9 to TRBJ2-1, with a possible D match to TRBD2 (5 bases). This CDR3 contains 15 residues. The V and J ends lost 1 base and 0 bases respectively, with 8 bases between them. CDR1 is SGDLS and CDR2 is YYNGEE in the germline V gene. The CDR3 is CASSVLAVSYNEQFF. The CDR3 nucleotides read TGTGCCAGCAGCGTACTAGCAGTCTCCTACAATGAGCAGTTCTTC.

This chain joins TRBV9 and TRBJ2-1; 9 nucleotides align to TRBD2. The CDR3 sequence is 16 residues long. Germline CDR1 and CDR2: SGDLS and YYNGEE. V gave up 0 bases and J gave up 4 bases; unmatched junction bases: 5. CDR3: CASSVGASGMYNEQFF. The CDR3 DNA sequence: TGTGCCAGCAGCGTAGGAGCTAGCGGGATGTACAATGAGCAGTTCTTC. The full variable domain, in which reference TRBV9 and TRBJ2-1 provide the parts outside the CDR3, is DSGVTQTPKHLITATGQRVTLRCSPRSGDLSVYWYQQSLDQGLQFLIQYYNGEERAKGNILERFSAQQFPDLHSELNLSSLELGDSALYFCASSVGASGMYNEQFFGPGTRLTVL.

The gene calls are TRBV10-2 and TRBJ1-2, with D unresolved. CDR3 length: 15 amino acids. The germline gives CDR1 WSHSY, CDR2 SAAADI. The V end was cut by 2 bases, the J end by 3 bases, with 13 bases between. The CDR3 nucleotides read TGCGCCAGCAGTGAGCCCAGATTCTCGGACTATGGCTACACCTTC. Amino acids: CASSEPRFSDYGYTF.

Here the CDR3 DNA reads TGTGCCAGCAGCTTCAGTAACACTGAAGCTTTCTTT. Translating it yields CASSFSNTEAFF. This rearrangement joins TRBV13 to TRBJ1-1; the D is unclear. The CDR3 consists of 12 residues. CDR1 PRHDT and CDR2 FYEKMQ come from the germline V gene (reference sequence). The V end was cut by 3 bases, the J end by 2 bases, with 4 bases between.

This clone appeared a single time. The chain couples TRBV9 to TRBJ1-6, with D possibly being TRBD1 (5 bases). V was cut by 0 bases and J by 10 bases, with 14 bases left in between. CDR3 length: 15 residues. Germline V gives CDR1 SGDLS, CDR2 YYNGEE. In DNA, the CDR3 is TGTGCCAGCAGCGTAGGGGGGGGTATGCGATCACCCCTCCACTTT. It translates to CASSVGGGMRSPLHF. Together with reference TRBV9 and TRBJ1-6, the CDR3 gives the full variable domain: DSGVTQTPKHLITATGQRVTLRCSPRSGDLSVYWYQQSLDQGLQFLIQYYNGEERAKGNILERFSAQQFPDLHSELNLSSLELGDSALYFCASSVGGGMRSPLHFGNGTRLTVT.

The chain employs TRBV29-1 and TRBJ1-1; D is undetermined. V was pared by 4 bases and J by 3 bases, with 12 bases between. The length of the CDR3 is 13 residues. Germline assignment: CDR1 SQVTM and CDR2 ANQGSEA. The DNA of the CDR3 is TGCAGCGTTGGAGGGCCCGACCACACTGAAGCTTTCTTT. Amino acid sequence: CSVGGPDHTEAFF.

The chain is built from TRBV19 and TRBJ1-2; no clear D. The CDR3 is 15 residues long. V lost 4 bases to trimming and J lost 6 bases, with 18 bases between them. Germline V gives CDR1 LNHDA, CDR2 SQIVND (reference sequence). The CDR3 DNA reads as TGTGCCAGTAGTACCCCAGGACTGGTTCTAAATGGCTACACCTTC. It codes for CASSTPGLVLNGYTF.

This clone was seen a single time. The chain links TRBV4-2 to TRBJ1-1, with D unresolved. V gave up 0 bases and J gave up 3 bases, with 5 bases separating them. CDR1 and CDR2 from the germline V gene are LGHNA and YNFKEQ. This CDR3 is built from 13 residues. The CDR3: CASSQDRDTEAFF. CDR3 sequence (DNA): TGTGCCAGCAGCCAAGATCGGGACACTGAAGCTTTCTTT.

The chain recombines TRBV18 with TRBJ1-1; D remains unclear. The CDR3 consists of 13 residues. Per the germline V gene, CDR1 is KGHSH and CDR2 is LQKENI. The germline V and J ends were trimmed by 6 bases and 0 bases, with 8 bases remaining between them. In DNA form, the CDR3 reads TGTGCCAGCTCTCCTTTCATGAACACTGAAGCTTTCTTT. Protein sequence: CASSPFMNTEAFF.

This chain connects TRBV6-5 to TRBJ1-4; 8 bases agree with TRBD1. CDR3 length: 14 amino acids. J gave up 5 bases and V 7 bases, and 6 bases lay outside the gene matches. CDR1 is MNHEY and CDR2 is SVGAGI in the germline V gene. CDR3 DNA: TGTGCCAGCACCACCACAGGGGGGAATGAAAAACTGTTTTTT. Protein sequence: CASTTTGGNEKLFF.

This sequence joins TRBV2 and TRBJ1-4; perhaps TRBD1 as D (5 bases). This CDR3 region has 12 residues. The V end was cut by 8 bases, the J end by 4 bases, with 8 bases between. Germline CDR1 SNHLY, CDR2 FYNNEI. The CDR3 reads CASAGINEKLFF. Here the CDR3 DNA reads TGTGCCAGCGCAGGGATTAATGAAAAACTGTTTTTT.